A selection of T cell receptor beta chains follows, all from one sample in a study of blood T cell repertoires in COVID-19. Clones were read by immunoSEQ multiplex PCR, and TCRdb kept only the in-frame ones, dropping some. The sample comprises about 250,000 clones, under 95% of which are singletons, and under 2.5% rests with the top ten. The sequenced sample was PBMCs or T cells enriched from blood (not recorded which). Every receptor here comes from a woman aged 18-29 years who had recovered from COVID-19. Each CDR3 is given with its conserved first and last residue. Fields, in order: D gene, J gene, V gene, clone size, CDR3 protein, CDR3 DNA. The D gene is left open where the match is weak. Clone size is shown for a subset of rows, as once, few, many or a class of expanded clone.

>.|TRBJ1-1|TRBV6-5|.
CASTREGNTEAFF
TGTGCCAGCACCCGAGAGGGGAACACTGAAGCTTTCTTT
>TRBD1|TRBJ2-4|TRBV27|.
CASSLTGGSENIQYF
TGTGCCAGCAGTTTAACAGGGGGCAGCGAAAACATTCAGTACTTC
>.|TRBJ2-5|TRBV6-5|once
CASSYAGAAQETQYF
TGTGCCAGCAGTTACGCAGGAGCGGCCCAAGAGACCCAGTACTTC
>.|TRBJ1-2|TRBV4-2|.
CASSQDGSVRSRGYTF
TGTGCCAGCAGCCAAGATGGTTCAGTGCGGTCGAGAGGCTACACCTTC
>TRBD2|TRBJ2-3|TRBV27|few
CASRSRLAGDHTDTQYF
TGTGCCAGCAGGAGCCGACTAGCGGGGGATCACACAGATACGCAGTATTTT
>TRBD2|TRBJ2-1|TRBV5-1|once
CASSSSLAGGVGEQFF
TGCGCCAGCAGCTCGAGCCTAGCGGGAGGAGTGGGTGAGCAGTTCTTC
>TRBD1|TRBJ1-6|TRBV6-5|few
CASSSNRGSPLHF
TGTGCCAGCAGTTCTAACAGGGGTTCACCCCTCCACTTT
>TRBD1|TRBJ1-1|TRBV9|once
CASSVGGGGQALSFRPIEAFF
TGTGCCAGCAGCGTAGGCGGGGGGGGACAGGCCCTATCATTTCGACCCATTGAAGCTTTCTTT
>.|TRBJ1-2|TRBV4-3|.
CASSQNRNGAYGYTF
TGCGCCAGCAGCCAAAACCGGAACGGAGCCTATGGCTACACCTTC
>TRBD1|TRBJ1-2|TRBV6-5|.
CASSWDRAGYTF
TGTGCCAGCAGTTGGGACAGGGCGGGCTACACCTTC
>.|TRBJ1-6|TRBV9|.
CASSVGGDSPLHF
TGTGCCAGCAGCGTAGGGGGGGATTCACCCCTCCACTTT
>.|TRBJ1-4|TRBV19|.
CASSITREKLFF
TGTGCCAGTAGTATTACGCGGGAAAAACTGTTTTTT
>.|TRBJ1-6|TRBV3-1/TRBV3-2|.
CASSQVWGGSSPLHF
TGTGCCAGCAGCCAAGTTTGGGGGGGTAGTTCACCCCTCCACTTT
>TRBD1|TRBJ1-2|TRBV19|many
CASSLIQGAKGYGYTF
TGTGCCAGTAGTCTTATACAGGGGGCGAAGGGGTATGGCTACACCTTC
>TRBD1|TRBJ1-1|TRBV5-6|.
CASSPGQWGTEAFF
TGTGCCAGCAGCCCGGGACAGTGGGGCACTGAAGCTTTCTTT
>TRBD1|TRBJ1-1|TRBV19|.
CASRPQGAFGNTEAFF
TGTGCCAGTAGACCCCAGGGGGCGTTTGGGAACACTGAAGCTTTCTTT
>TRBD2|TRBJ2-5|TRBV2|.
CASSDWAVFSGVDRRPQETQYF
TGTGCCAGCAGTGATTGGGCCGTATTTAGCGGGGTTGATCGGCGGCCACAAGAGACCCAGTACTTC
>TRBD2|TRBJ2-3|TRBV13|.
CASSLEASGVTDTQYF
TGTGCCAGCAGCTTAGAGGCTAGCGGGGTCACAGATACGCAGTATTTT
>TRBD1|TRBJ1-1|TRBV13|.
CASSLRTGKGTEAFF
TGTGCCAGCAGCTTAAGGACAGGGAAAGGAACTGAAGCTTTCTTT
>.|TRBJ2-2|TRBV7-9|few
CASSRSTGSNTGELFF
TGTGCCAGCAGTCGTTCTACAGGTTCGAACACCGGGGAGCTGTTTTTT
>.|TRBJ1-1|TRBV11-2|once
CASSQGEAFF
TGTGCCAGCAGCCAGGGAGAAGCTTTCTTT
>.|TRBJ2-2|TRBV20-1|.
CSASRMDLRGGELFF
TGCAGTGCTAGTCGGATGGACCTAAGAGGGGGGGAGCTGTTTTTT
>.|TRBJ2-7|TRBV2|.
CASVPSANSYEQYF
TGTGCCAGCGTTCCCAGTGCAAACTCCTACGAGCAGTACTTC
>.|TRBJ2-7|TRBV11-2|.
CASSLARVDTYEQYF
TGTGCCAGCAGCTTAGCCAGGGTTGATACCTACGAGCAGTACTTC
>.|TRBJ1-5|TRBV18|.
CASSPSDNQPQHF
TGTGCCAGCTCACCCTCAGACAATCAGCCCCAGCATTTT
>TRBD1|TRBJ2-7|TRBV2|once
CASRGQGTYEQYF
TGTGCCAGCAGGGGACAGGGGACCTACGAGCAGTACTTC
>.|TRBJ1-2|TRBV2|.
CASRNGVGNYGYTF
TGTGCCAGCAGGAACGGAGTTGGGAACTATGGCTACACCTTC
>.|TRBJ1-1|TRBV12-2|.
CASRLRRDEAFF
TGTGCAAGTCGGTTAAGGCGGGATGAAGCTTTCTTT